This T cell receptor (beta chain) was profiled in a study of cytomegalovirus exposure and HLA in healthy donors. Whole-study results and caveats: TRBV6-2, TRBV6-3 and some other V segments were excluded as indistinguishable. Per a later analysis, HLA-associated TCR beta chains showed more clonal expansion than other, equally common TCR beta chains. It was likely that a cluster of highly shared sequence variants was a sequencing artifact.

This PCR relied on a set of 60 Vbeta primers and 13 Jbeta primers. Sequenced by immunoSEQ multiplex PCR; TCRdb stores in-frame clones only, minus some. The sample has 55,000 to 65,000 clones, about 69% seen once. Regarding this clone: Antigen unknown.

This CDR3 is built from 14 residues. Trimming shortened V by 0 bases and J by 3 bases, and 10 bases separated the two germline ends. The germline gives CDR1 SGHRS, CDR2 YFSETQ. The sequence was obtained from a man aged 30 to 45 in good health and CMV-seropositive. This chain links TRBV5-1 with TRBJ2-7, with D maybe TRBD1 (5 bases). The specimen sequenced was PBMCs. Written as DNA, the CDR3 is TGCGCCAGCAGCTTGGATCCAGGGTACTACGAGCAGTACTTC. Amino acids: CASSLDPGYYEQYF.